This TCR beta chain was observed in a study of T cells in Graves' hyperthyroidism and ophthalmopathy. Stable hyperthyroidism: no ophthalmopathy progression over 18 months of follow-up. Together with thyroid ultrasound, orbital computed tomography, serum thyroxine and TRAb, clinical symptoms were used for diagnoses. This CDR3 has 15 amino acids. Germline lookup yields CDR1 SGHRS and CDR2 YFSETQ. J gave up 4 bases and V 6 bases, and 9 bases lay outside the gene matches. Researchers amplified the TCR beta CDR3 regions from RNA transcripts. First-round RT-PCR of the TCR CDR3 relied on the HTBI primer set. TCRdb reprocessed the multiplex PCR reads via MiXCR and lists one record per CDR3 protein. The sample carries hundreds of thousands of distinct CDR3 sequences, around a sixth recorded once. This clonotype was picked up many times. Antigen specificity is unknown. Study conclusions and caveats: The model's output predicted ophthalmopathy at a median of roughly 6 months prior to onset.

The sequence was obtained from a woman between 18 and 29 years old with Graves' hyperthyroidism. This sequence joins TRBV5-1 and TRBJ2-3, with TRBD2 identical over 9 bases. Sequenced: blood. The CDR3 nucleotides are TGCGCCAGCAACCCGCAGCGGGGGGAATCAGATACGCAGTATTTT. This encodes CASNPQRGESDTQYF.